This T cell receptor beta chain was obtained from a study of shared clonotypes between healthy human individuals. Overall study: For every donor, three CD4 naive, three CD4 memory, two CD8 naive and one CD8 memory plates were used.

CDR1 is MNHEY and CDR2 is SVGAGI in the germline V gene. The length of the CDR3 is 15 residues. Trimming left V 5 bases short and J 3 bases short, with 17 bases between. As for this clone: Its antigen is unknown.

Assay used: immunoSEQ multiplex PCR; TCRdb lists only in-frame clones, some missing. This table holds some 2,100,000 clones, approximately 94% found once. General observations from the study: The rarefaction results pointed to incomplete sorted-subset sequencing despite large depth.

The rearrangement links TRBV6-5 to TRBJ2-7; D tentatively fits TRBD1 or TRBD2 (5 bases each). This TCR came from a man between 18 and 29 years old in good health. The material sequenced was naive CD4+ T cells sorted from blood. As to subset: CD45RA+ positively selected. The CDR3 DNA is TGTGCCAGCAGTCGTTCCGACATGAGGGGCTACGAGCAGTACTTC. Its translation is CASSRSDMRGYEQYF.